The present TCR beta chain was sequenced within a study of type 1 regulatory T cells. The overall study: An in vitro protocol generated T-allo10, a Tr1-enriched, alloantigen-specific CD4 T cell product. Study-wide results and limits: Compared with non-type 1 regulatory T cells, type 1 regulatory T cells showed a more restricted TCR repertoire.

Note on this clonotype: Its antigen is still unknown. The junction does not match germline at one end; this may be a read error.

There are 12 residues in the CDR3. Germline-derived CDR1 and CDR2 are SQVTM and ANQGSEA. Via MiXCR, TCRdb re-called the reads, giving one row per CDR3 protein. This table has about 60,000 distinct CDR3 sequences, 60% to 65% appearing once. The specimen sequenced was cultured non-Tr1 T cells, either the whole culture or a sorted T cell fraction (not recorded which). V is TRBV29-1 and J is TRBJ2-2; possible D gene TRBD2, 6 bases. The origin of this receptor is a human donor in good health. CDR3: CSVGARTGGLFF. Written as DNA, the CDR3 is TGCAGCGTTGGGGCTAGGACCGGGGGGCTGTTTTTT.